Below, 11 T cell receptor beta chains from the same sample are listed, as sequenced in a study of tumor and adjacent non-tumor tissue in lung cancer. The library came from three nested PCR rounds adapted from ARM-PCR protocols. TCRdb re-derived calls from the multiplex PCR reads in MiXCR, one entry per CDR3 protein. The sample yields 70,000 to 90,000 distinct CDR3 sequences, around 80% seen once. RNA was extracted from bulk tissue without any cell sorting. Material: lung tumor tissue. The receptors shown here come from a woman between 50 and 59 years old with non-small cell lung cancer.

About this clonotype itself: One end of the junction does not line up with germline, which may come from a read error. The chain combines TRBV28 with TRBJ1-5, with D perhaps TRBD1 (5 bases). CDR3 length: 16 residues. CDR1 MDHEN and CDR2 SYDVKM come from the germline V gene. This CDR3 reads CVSRFHGTDGNQPQHF. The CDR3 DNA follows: TGTGTCAGCAGATTTCATGGGACGGATGGAAATCAGCCCCAGCATTTT.

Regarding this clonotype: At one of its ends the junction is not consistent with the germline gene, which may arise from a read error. The CDR3, as DNA: TGCGCCAGCAGCCATGAAAGGCGACCAAACATTCAGTATTTC. Translating gives CASSHERRPNIQYF. This chain connects TRBV4-1 to TRBJ2-4; D not resolved. Germline CDR1 MGHRA, CDR2 YSYEKL. The CDR3 consists of 14 residues.

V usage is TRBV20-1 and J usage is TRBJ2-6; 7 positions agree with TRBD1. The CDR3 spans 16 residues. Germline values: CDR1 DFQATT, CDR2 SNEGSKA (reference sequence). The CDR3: CRAPSTGSSGANALTF. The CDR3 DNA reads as TGCAGAGCTCCCTCGACAGGGAGCTCTGGGGCCAACGCTCTGACTTTC.

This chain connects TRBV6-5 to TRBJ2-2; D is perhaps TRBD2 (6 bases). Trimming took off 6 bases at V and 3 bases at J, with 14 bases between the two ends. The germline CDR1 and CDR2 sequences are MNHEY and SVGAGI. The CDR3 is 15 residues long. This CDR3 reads CASRIGSKDTGELFF. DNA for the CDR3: TGTGCCAGCAGAATCGGGAGCAAAGACACCGGGGAGCTGTTTTTT.

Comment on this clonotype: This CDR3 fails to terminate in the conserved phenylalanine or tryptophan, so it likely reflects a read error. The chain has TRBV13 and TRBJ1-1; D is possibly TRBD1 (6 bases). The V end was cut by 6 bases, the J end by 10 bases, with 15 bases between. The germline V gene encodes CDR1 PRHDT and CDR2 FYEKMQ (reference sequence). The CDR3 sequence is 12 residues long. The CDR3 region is CASRSSGDRAFL. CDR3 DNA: TGTGCCAGCAGGTCATCAGGGGATAGAGCTTTCTTA.

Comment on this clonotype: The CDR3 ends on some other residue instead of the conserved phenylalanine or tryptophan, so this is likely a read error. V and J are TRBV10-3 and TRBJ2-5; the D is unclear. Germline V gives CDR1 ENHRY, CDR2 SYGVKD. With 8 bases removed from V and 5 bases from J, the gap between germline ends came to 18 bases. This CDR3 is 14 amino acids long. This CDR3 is CAIGPPGESETQYL. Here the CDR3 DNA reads TGTGCCATCGGACCTCCCGGAGAGAGTGAGACCCAGTACCTC.

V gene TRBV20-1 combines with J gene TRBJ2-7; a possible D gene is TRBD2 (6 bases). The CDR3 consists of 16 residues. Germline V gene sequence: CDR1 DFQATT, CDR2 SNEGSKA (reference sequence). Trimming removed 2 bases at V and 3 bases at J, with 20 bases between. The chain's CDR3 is CSARSNIGEECYEQYF. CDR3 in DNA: TGCAGTGCTAGATCCAATATCGGGGAGGAGTGCTACGAGCAGTACTTC.

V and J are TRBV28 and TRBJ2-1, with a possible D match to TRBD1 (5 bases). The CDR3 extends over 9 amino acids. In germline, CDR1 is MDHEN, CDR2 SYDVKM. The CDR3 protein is CARTLGEFF. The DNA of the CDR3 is TGTGCTAGGACCCTAGGGGAGTTCTTC.

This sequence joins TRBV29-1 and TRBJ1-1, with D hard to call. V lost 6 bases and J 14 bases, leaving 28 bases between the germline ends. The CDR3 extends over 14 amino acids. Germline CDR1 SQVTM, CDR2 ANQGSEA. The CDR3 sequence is CSVDDPLKETEVFF. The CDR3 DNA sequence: TGCAGCGTAGATGACCCCCTTAAGGAAACTGAAGTCTTCTTT.

The CDR3 DNA sequence: TGTGCCAGCATTCGCACCTCAGAGACTCGGTACTTC. Translation: CASIRTSETRYF. The chain couples TRBV6-5 to TRBJ2-5; D unclear. V shed 7 bases and J shed 13 bases, with 19 bases lying between them. Looked up from germline, CDR1 is MNHEY and CDR2 is SVGAGI. The CDR3 extends over 12 amino acids.

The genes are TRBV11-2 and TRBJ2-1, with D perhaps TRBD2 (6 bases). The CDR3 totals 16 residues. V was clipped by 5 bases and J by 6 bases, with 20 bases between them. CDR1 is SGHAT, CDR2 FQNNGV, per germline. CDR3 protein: CASSRMILAAGNEQFF. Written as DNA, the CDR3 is TGTGCCAGCAGCCGGATGATACTAGCTGCGGGCAATGAGCAGTTCTTC.